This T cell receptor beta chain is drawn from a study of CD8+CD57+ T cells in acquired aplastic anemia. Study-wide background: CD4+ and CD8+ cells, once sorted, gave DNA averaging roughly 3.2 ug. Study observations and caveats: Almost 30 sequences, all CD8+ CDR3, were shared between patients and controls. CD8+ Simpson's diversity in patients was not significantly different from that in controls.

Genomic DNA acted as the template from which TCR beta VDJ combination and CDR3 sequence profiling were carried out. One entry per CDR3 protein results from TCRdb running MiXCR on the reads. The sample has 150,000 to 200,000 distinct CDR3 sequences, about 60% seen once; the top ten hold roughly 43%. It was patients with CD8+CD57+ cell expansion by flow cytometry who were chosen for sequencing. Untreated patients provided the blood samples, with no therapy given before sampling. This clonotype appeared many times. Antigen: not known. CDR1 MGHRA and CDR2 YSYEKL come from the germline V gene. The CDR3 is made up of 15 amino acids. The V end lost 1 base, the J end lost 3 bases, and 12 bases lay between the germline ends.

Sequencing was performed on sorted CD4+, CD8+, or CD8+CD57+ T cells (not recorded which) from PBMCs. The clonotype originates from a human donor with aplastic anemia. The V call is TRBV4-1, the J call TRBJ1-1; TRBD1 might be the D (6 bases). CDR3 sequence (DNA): TGCGCCAGCAGCCAAGTCGGACAGTGGGACACTGAAGCTTTCTTT. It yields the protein CASSQVGQWDTEAFF.